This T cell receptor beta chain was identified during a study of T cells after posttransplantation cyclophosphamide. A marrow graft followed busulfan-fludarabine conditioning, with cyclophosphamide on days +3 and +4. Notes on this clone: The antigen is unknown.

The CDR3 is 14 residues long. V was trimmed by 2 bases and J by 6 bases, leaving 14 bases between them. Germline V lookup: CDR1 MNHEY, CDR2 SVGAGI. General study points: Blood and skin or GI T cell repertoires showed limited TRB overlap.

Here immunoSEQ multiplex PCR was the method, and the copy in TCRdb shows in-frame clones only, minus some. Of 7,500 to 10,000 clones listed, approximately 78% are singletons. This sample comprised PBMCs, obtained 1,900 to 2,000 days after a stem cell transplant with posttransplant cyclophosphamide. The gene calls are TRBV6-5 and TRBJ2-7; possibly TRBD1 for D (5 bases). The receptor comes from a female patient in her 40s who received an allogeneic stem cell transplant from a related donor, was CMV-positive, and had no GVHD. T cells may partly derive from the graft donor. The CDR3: CASSYVAREGEQYF. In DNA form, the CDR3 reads TGTGCCAGCAGTTACGTAGCCAGGGAAGGCGAGCAGTACTTC.